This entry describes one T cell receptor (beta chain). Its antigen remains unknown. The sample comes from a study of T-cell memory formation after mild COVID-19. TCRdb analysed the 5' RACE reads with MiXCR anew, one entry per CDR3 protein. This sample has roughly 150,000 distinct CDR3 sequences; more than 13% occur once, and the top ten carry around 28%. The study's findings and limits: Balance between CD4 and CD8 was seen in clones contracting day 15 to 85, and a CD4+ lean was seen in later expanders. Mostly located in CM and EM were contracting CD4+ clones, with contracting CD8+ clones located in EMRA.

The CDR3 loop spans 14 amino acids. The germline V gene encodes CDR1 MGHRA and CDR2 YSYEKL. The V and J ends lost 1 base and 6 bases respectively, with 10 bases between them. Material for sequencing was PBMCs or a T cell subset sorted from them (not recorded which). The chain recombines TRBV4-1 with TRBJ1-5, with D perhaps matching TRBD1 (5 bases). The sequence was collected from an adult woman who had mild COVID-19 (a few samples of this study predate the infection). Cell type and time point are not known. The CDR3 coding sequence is TGCGCCAGCAGCCAAGGGGGCCAGGGTCAGCCCCAGCATTTT. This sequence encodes CASSQGGQGQPQHF.